The 31 T cell receptor beta chains below were found in one sample sequenced in a study of blood T cell repertoires in COVID-19. Measured with immunoSEQ multiplex PCR; TCRdb has only the in-frame clones, and not every one. The sample contains under 300,000 clones, 86% of which appear only once. The sequenced material came from PBMCs or T cells enriched from blood (not recorded which). These receptors were obtained from a man between 18 and 35 years old who had recovered from COVID-19.

The gene calls are TRBV7-9 and TRBJ1-2; 8 nucleotides align to TRBD1. Trimming removed 11 bases from V and 1 base from J; junction bases left unmatched: 0. CDR1 and CDR2 (germline): SEHNR, FQNEAQ (reference sequence). CDR3 length: 11 amino acids. Here the CDR3 reads CAGQGNYGYTF. Here the CDR3 DNA reads TGTGCCGGACAGGGTAACTATGGCTACACCTTC. Complete variable domain (other parts from reference TRBV7-9 and TRBJ1-2): DTGVSQNPRHKITKRGQNVTFRCDPISEHNRLYWYRQTLGQGPEFLTYFQNEAQLEKSRLLSDRFSAERPKGSFSTLEIQRTEQGDSAMYLCAGQGNYGYTFGSGTRLTVV.

The rearrangement links TRBV12-3 or TRBV12-4 to TRBJ1-1; maybe TRBD1 (5 bases). This CDR3 has 13 amino acids. V gave up 2 bases and J gave up 11 bases, with 15 bases separating them. The CDR3 loop is CASSLNPGPVAFF. CDR3 DNA sequence: TGTGCCAGCAGTTTAAATCCAGGGCCCGTGGCTTTCTTT.

This clone was picked up a small number of times. The V call is TRBV7-9, the J call TRBJ2-1, with 9 bases that match TRBD2. Germline values: CDR1 SEHNR, CDR2 FQNEAQ (reference sequence). CDR3 length: 15 amino acids. V lost 3 bases, J lost 7 bases, and 7 bases stayed unmatched. This chain's CDR3 is CASSFERGADNEQFF. The CDR3 DNA is TGTGCCAGCAGCTTTGAGCGGGGGGCGGATAATGAGCAGTTCTTC. Combining the CDR3 with reference TRBV7-9 and TRBJ2-1 gives the whole variable domain DTGVSQNPRHKITKRGQNVTFRCDPISEHNRLYWYRQTLGQGPEFLTYFQNEAQLEKSRLLSDRFSAERPKGSFSTLEIQRTEQGDSAMYLCASSFERGADNEQFFGPGTRLTVL.

The chain is built from TRBV19 and TRBJ1-4; the D gene is possibly TRBD1 (5 bases). V was clipped by 8 bases and J by 4 bases, with 14 bases between them. Germline CDR1 and CDR2: LNHDA and SQIVND (reference sequence). The CDR3 is 14 residues long. The CDR3 bases are TGTGCCAGTTCATTGGCCGGGGGTAATGAAAAACTGTTTTTT. The encoded protein is CASSLAGGNEKLFF.

This chain links TRBV20-1 with TRBJ1-1; TRBD1 matches 7 bases. The junction had 2 bases not matched to a gene; V was cut back by 3 bases and J by 4 bases. The CDR3 consists of 12 residues. CDR1 and CDR2 (germline): DFQATT, SNEGSKA (reference sequence). The CDR3 spells CSASDRATEAFF. In DNA, the CDR3 is TGCAGTGCTAGTGACAGGGCCACTGAAGCTTTCTTT.

The V and J genes are TRBV7-6 and TRBJ2-2; 10 nucleotides line up with TRBD2. Germline V gene lookup returns CDR1 SGHVS and CDR2 FNYEAQ. V shed 2 bases and J 3 bases; nucleotides not matched to a gene: 0. The CDR3 totals 15 residues. The CDR3 protein is CASSLLAGDTGELFF. The CDR3 nucleotides are TGTGCCAGCAGCTTACTAGCGGGGGACACCGGGGAGCTGTTTTTT. The variable domain in full, completed from reference TRBV7-6 and TRBJ2-2, reads GAGVSQSPRYKVTKRGQDVALRCDPISGHVSLYWYRQALGQGPEFLTYFNYEAQQDKSGLPNDRFSAERPEGSISTLTIQRTEQRDSAMYRCASSLLAGDTGELFFGEGSRLTVL.

This rearrangement joins TRBV7-2 to TRBJ2-3; 10 bases are shared with TRBD2. V lost 3 bases to trimming and J lost 5 bases; unmatched junction nucleotides: 5. The CDR3 is 15 amino acids. Per the germline V gene, CDR1 is SGHTA and CDR2 is FQGNSA. The CDR3, as DNA: TGTGCCAGCAGCTTTCCAGCGGGAGGGGTAGATACGCAGTATTTT. Its protein is CASSFPAGGVDTQYF. Full variable domain (rest looked up from reference TRBV7-2 and TRBJ2-3): GAGVSQSPSNKVTEKGKDVELRCDPISGHTALYWYRQSLGQGLEFLIYFQGNSAPDKSGLPSDRFSAERTGGSVSTLTIQRTQQEDSAVYLCASSFPAGGVDTQYFGPGTRLTVL.

The gene calls are TRBV6-5 and TRBJ2-7, with 10 bases matching TRBD1. The V gene's germline CDR1 is MNHEY and CDR2 SVGAGI. The CDR3 extends over 15 amino acids. Trimming cost V 6 bases and J 2 bases; bases outside gene matches: 7. For the CDR3, the DNA is TGTGCCAGCAGCTCCCGGACAGGGGGTACCTACGAGCAGTACTTC. Translation gives CASSSRTGGTYEQYF.

This clone was counted a few times. The rearrangement links TRBV7-8 to TRBJ1-3, with unresolved D. Germline values: CDR1 SGHVS, CDR2 FQNEAQ. This CDR3 is 17 amino acids long. With 5 bases removed from V and 0 bases from J, the gap between germline ends came to 17 bases. CDR3 sequence (DNA): TGTGCCAGCAGCCACCGGACTGCGCAATTCTCTGGAAACACCATATATTTT. It is translated as CASSHRTAQFSGNTIYF.

This clone appeared a single time. CDR3 sequence (DNA): TGTGCCAGCCTCCCGGGACAGTACTACAATGAGCAGTTCTTC. It yields the protein CASLPGQYYNEQFF. This chain connects TRBV2 to TRBJ2-1; 7 bases map to TRBD1. CDR3 length: 14 amino acids. In germline, CDR1 is SNHLY, CDR2 FYNNEI. Trimming took 8 bases from V and 3 from J; bases not matched to a gene: 7.

This chain connects TRBV7-2 to TRBJ1-1; D is possibly TRBD1 (5 bases). The V end lost 0 bases, the J end lost 7 bases, and 9 bases lay between the germline ends. Germline loops: CDR1 SGHTA, CDR2 FQGNSA. CDR3 size: 13 residues. The CDR3 nucleotides are TGTGCCAGCAGCTTAGCGCTCGGGGGTGAAGCTTTCTTT. Protein product: CASSLALGGEAFF.

The CDR3 nucleotides are TGCAGTGCTAGTGGCGCAGGGGGCGCGTTCAATCAGCCCCAGCATTTT. It is translated as CSASGAGGAFNQPQHF. The V gene is TRBV20-1, the J gene TRBJ1-5; 8 bases align to TRBD1. The CDR3 totals 16 residues. The trim removed 3 bases at V and 3 bases at J, leaving 10 bases unmatched. Germline assignment: CDR1 DFQATT and CDR2 SNEGSKA (reference sequence).

This clone was detected only a few times. The genes are TRBV6-4 and TRBJ1-1; D not resolved. From germline, CDR1 is MRHNA and CDR2 SNTAGT. Deletions cut 2 bases from V and 7 bases from J, with 14 bases between. The CDR3 sequence is 14 residues long. The CDR3 here is CASSDEPGSNEAFF. DNA for the CDR3: TGTGCCAGCAGTGACGAACCGGGATCCAATGAAGCTTTCTTT.

This chain connects TRBV7-9 to TRBJ2-7; 8 nucleotides agree with TRBD1. Germline CDR1 reads SEHNR; CDR2 reads FQNEAQ (reference sequence). This CDR3 is 16 amino acids long. Trimming took 4 bases from V and 2 from J; bases not matched to a gene: 10. CDR3 nucleotides: TGTGCCAGCAGCTCGGACCGGGACAGGATTGCCTACGAGCAGTACTTC. Amino acid sequence: CASSSDRDRIAYEQYF.

The chain has TRBV11-2 and TRBJ1-4; TRBD1 agrees at 7 bases. Trimming cost V 5 bases and J 8 bases; bases outside gene matches: 11. The germline gives CDR1 SGHAT, CDR2 FQNNGV. This CDR3 contains 15 residues. DNA of the CDR3: TGTGCCAGCAGCCCTAGGGGGCGGGTTGGGGAAAAACTGTTTTTT. This sequence encodes CASSPRGRVGEKLFF.

The gene calls are TRBV6-5 and TRBJ1-4; tentative D call: TRBD1 (6 bases). The germline V and J ends were trimmed by 3 bases and 8 bases, with 16 bases remaining between them. CDR3 length: 15 amino acids. CDR1 and CDR2 from the germline V gene are MNHEY and SVGAGI. The CDR3 DNA reads as TGTGCCAGCAGTTATCAGGAAGGGGGTGCCGAAAAACTGTTTTTT. Protein sequence: CASSYQEGGAEKLFF.

This clone was seen once. The V and J genes are TRBV6-4 and TRBJ1-4, with unresolved D. CDR3 length: 14 amino acids. Germline V gene lookup returns CDR1 MRHNA and CDR2 SNTAGT. Trimming removed 6 bases at V and 1 base at J, with 9 bases between. The chain's CDR3 is CASRTAVTNEKLFF. The CDR3 DNA follows: TGTGCCAGCAGGACCGCGGTAACTAATGAAAAACTGTTTTTT.

V and J are TRBV2 and TRBJ2-7, with D possibly being TRBD1 (6 bases). There are 12 residues in the CDR3. Germline V CDR1 and CDR2: SNHLY, FYNNEI. Deletions cut 8 bases from V and 2 bases from J, with 10 bases between. The CDR3 bases are TGTGCCAGCGGCCGGGACACCTACGAGCAGTACTTC. Amino acid sequence: CASGRDTYEQYF. Variable domain in full (rest from reference TRBV2 and TRBJ2-7): EPEVTQTPSHQVTQMGQEVILRCVPISNHLYFYWYRQILGQKVEFLVSFYNNEISEKSEIFDDQFSVERPDGSNFTLKIRSTKLEDSAMYFCASGRDTYEQYFGPGTRLTVT.

V and J are TRBV4-1 and TRBJ1-2; D possibly corresponds to TRBD1 (5 bases). V was clipped by 1 base and J by 3 bases, with 15 bases between them. Germline-derived CDR1 and CDR2 are MGHRA and YSYEKL. The CDR3 totals 16 residues. CDR3 DNA: TGCGCCAGCAGCCAAGTCGGGGGGTGGGGAGACTATGGCTACACCTTC. Protein product: CASSQVGGWGDYGYTF.

The chain has TRBV3-1 (or the pseudogene TRBV3-2) and TRBJ1-5, with D perhaps TRBD1 (6 bases). CDR3 length equals 14 residues. V lost 4 bases and J 6 bases, leaving 13 bases between the germline ends. Germline values: CDR1 LGHDT, CDR2 YNNKEL (reference sequence). Here the CDR3 reads CASSLTGSTQPQHF. Here the CDR3 DNA reads TGTGCCAGCAGCCTAACAGGGTCGACTCAGCCCCAGCATTTT.

The chain employs TRBV5-1 and TRBJ2-5; D may be TRBD2 (5 bases). Looked up from germline, CDR1 is SGHRS and CDR2 is YFSETQ. V lost 0 bases and J 5 bases, leaving 8 bases between the germline ends. This CDR3 is 13 amino acids long. The CDR3: CASSLGGSETQYF. CDR3 nucleotides: TGCGCCAGCAGCTTGGGAGGGAGTGAGACCCAGTACTTC.

This rearrangement joins TRBV10-3 to TRBJ2-3, with TRBD2 as a possible D gene (5 bases). Trimming removed 6 bases at V and 4 bases at J, with 20 bases between. There are 16 residues in the CDR3. CDR1 and CDR2 (germline): ENHRY, SYGVKD. The CDR3, as DNA: TGTGCCATCAGGACCCAAGCTACTAGTAGCGCAGATACGCAGTATTTT. Translated, it gives CAIRTQATSSADTQYF.

This clone was recorded a few times. This chain connects TRBV5-1 to TRBJ2-7; D unclear. V lost 0 bases and J 3 bases, leaving 19 bases between the germline ends. CDR1 SGHRS and CDR2 YFSETQ come from the germline V gene. The CDR3 covers 17 residues. DNA for the CDR3: TGCGCCAGCAGCTTGGATCCCGGGTCGGCTCCCAACTACGAGCAGTACTTC. Translated, it gives CASSLDPGSAPNYEQYF.

This chain connects TRBV3-1 (or the pseudogene TRBV3-2) to TRBJ2-3, with a possible D match to TRBD1 (5 bases). V was cut by 3 bases and J by 8 bases, with 15 bases left in between. The CDR3 has 14 amino acids. Germline V lookup: CDR1 LGHDT, CDR2 YNNKEL (reference sequence). The CDR3 protein is CASSHGPGSGTQYF. The CDR3 nucleotides are TGTGCCAGCAGCCACGGGCCAGGGTCGGGTACGCAGTATTTT.

The rearrangement links TRBV6-5 to TRBJ1-1, with D perhaps matching TRBD1 (5 bases). The CDR3 contains 13 residues. V gave up 7 bases and J gave up 1 base, with 10 bases separating them. Germline CDR1 and CDR2: MNHEY and SVGAGI. CDR3 DNA: TGTGCCAGCAACCCGGGGGGGAACACTGAAGCTTTCTTT. Translating it yields CASNPGGNTEAFF.

The chain recombines TRBV25-1 with TRBJ2-5; 7 nucleotides match TRBD2. V was clipped by 4 bases and J by 1 base; unmatched bases: 9. This CDR3 has 16 residues. Germline CDR1 is MGHDK and CDR2 is SYGVNS. The CDR3 sequence is CASSASGGPTQETQYF. CDR3 in DNA: TGTGCCAGCAGTGCTAGCGGTGGACCAACCCAAGAGACCCAGTACTTC.

V usage is TRBV7-2 and J usage is TRBJ2-7; tentatively, D is TRBD2 (6 bases). V was pared by 4 bases and J by 6 bases, with 13 bases between. CDR3 length equals 13 residues. Germline loops: CDR1 SGHTA, CDR2 FQGNSA. The CDR3 region is CASSSGLSSEQYF. The CDR3 nucleotides are TGTGCCAGCAGCTCGGGACTCTCGAGCGAGCAGTACTTC.

The gene calls are TRBV27 and TRBJ2-3; the match to TRBD1 covers 8 bases. V lost 5 bases and J lost 0; bases outside the gene matches: 4. CDR1 is MNHEY and CDR2 is SMNVEV in the germline V gene (reference sequence). The length of the CDR3 is 15 residues. CDR3 sequence (DNA): TGTGCCAGCAGTCCACGGGACAGGAGCACAGATACGCAGTATTTT. Translating gives CASSPRDRSTDTQYF.

The V gene is TRBV11-2, the J gene TRBJ1-1; D is perhaps TRBD1 (5 bases). This CDR3 is built from 16 residues. Trimming took off 5 bases at V and 2 bases at J, with 18 bases between the two ends. CDR1 and CDR2 (germline): SGHAT, FQNNGV. The CDR3 DNA reads TGTGCCAGCAGCCCAGCACGCAGGGCGATTAACACTGAAGCTTTCTTT. Protein product: CASSPARRAINTEAFF.

This chain joins TRBV20-1 and TRBJ2-1; 12 positions agree with TRBD2. The CDR3 is 15 residues long. Germline values: CDR1 DFQATT, CDR2 SNEGSKA (reference sequence). The trim removed 3 bases at V and 5 bases at J, leaving 5 bases unmatched. Written as DNA, the CDR3 is TGCAGTGCTAGTTCTAGCGGGAGGGACCACAATGAGCAGTTCTTC. Translation: CSASSSGRDHNEQFF.

The chain carries TRBV19 and TRBJ1-2; 9 nucleotides align to TRBD1. The J segment lost 8 bases and the V segment lost 7 bases, leaving 11 bases of the junction unmatched. This CDR3 is 14 amino acids long. Germline loops: CDR1 LNHDA, CDR2 SQIVND (reference sequence). The CDR3 DNA sequence: TGTGCCAGTAATGTACAGGGGGCGCGGGGAGGCTACACCTTC. This encodes CASNVQGARGGYTF.